This TCR beta chain appears in the sequencing data of a study of blood T cell repertoires in COVID-19. On the study more broadly: Whether acute or convalescent, the COVID-19 samples came from the United States, Italy and Spain. T cells, B-cell-depleted T cells, or PBMCs provided the cDNA or gDNA that served as material.

TCRdb keeps only in-frame clones here, not all; method: immunoSEQ multiplex PCR. The data contain some 300,000 clones, approximately 89% of them singletons. The V and J ends lost 2 bases and 4 bases, in that order; junction bases with no gene match: 6. Looked up from germline, CDR1 is MNHNS and CDR2 is SASEGT. The CDR3 loop spans 15 amino acids. The receptor was isolated from a woman younger than 45 who had recovered from COVID-19. The sample consisted of peripheral blood. V is TRBV6-1 and J is TRBJ2-7; 9 nucleotides line up with TRBD1. CDR3 DNA sequence: TGTGCCAGCAGTGAATTACAGGGGGCTACGTACGAGCAGTACTTC. Translated: CASSELQGATYEQYF.